This T cell receptor beta chain is drawn from a study of T-cell memory formation after mild COVID-19. TCRdb recomputed calls from the 5' RACE reads with MiXCR, one row per CDR3 protein. Of hundreds of thousands of distinct CDR3 sequences detected, 25% to 30% appear once; the ten largest clones hold roughly 14%. V lost 1 base and J lost 2, with 11 bases in between. In germline, CDR1 is SGHVS, CDR2 FQNEAQ. This CDR3 comprises 16 residues. Regarding this clonotype: Its antigen remains unknown.

Study observations and caveats: Mainly CM and EM harbored the contracting CD4+ clones; mainly EMRA harbored the CD8+ ones. Second-wave clones reaching peak frequency on day 37 lacked confirmed SARS-CoV-2 specificity.

V is TRBV7-8 and J is TRBJ2-2; no definite D call. The TCR comes from an adult woman who had mild COVID-19 (a few samples of this study predate the infection). Cell type and time point are not known. Sequencing was done on a sample of PBMCs or a T cell subset sorted from them (not recorded which). The CDR3 DNA sequence: TGTGCCAGCAGCTTAGGCCTCCCCTTTAACACCGGGGAGCTGTTTTTT. Protein sequence: CASSLGLPFNTGELFF.